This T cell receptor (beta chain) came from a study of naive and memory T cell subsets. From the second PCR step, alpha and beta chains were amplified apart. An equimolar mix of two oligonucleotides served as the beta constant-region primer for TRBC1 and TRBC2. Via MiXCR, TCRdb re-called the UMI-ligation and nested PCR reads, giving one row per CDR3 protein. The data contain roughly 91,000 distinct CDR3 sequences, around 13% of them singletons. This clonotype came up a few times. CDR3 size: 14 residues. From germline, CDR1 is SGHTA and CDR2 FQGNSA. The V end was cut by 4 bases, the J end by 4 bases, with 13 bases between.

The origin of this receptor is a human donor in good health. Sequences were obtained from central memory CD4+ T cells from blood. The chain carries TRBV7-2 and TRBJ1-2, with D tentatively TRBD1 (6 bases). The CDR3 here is CASSWGGAGYGYTF. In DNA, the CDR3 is TGTGCCAGCAGCTGGGGGGGCGCCGGCTATGGCTACACCTTC.